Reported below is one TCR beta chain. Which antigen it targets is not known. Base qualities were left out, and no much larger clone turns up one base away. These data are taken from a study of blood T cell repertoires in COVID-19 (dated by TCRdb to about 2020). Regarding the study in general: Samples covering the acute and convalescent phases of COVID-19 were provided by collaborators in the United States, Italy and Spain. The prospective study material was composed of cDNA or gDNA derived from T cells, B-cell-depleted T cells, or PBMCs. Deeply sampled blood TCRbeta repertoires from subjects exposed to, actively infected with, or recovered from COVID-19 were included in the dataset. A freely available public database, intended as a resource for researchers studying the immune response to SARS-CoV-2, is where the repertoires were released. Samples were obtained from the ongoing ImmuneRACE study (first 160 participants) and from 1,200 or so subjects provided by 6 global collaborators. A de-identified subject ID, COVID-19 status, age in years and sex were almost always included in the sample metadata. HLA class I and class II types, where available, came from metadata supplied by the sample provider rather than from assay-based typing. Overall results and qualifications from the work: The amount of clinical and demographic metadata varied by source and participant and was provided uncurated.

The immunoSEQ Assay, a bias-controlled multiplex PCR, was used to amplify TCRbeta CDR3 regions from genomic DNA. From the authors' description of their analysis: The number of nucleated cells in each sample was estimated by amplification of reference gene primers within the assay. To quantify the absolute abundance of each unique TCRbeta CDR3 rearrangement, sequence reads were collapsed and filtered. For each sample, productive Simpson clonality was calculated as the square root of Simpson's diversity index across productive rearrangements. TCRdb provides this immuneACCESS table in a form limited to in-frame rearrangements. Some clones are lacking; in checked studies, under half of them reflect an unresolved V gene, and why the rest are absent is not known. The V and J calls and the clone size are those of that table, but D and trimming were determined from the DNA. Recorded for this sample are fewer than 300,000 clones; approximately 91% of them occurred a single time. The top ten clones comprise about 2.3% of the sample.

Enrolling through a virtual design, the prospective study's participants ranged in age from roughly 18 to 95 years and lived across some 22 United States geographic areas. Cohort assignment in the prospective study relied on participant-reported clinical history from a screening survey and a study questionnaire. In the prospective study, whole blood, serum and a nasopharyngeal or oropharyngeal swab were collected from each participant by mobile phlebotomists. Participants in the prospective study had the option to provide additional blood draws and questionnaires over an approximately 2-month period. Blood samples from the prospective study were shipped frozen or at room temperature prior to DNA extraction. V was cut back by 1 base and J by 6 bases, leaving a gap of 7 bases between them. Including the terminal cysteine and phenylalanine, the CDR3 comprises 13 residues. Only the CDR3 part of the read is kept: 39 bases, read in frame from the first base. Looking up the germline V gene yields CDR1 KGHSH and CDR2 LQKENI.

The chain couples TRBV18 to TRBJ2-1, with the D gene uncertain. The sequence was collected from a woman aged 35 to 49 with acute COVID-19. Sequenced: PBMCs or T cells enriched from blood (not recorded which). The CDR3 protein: CASSPRGSNEQFF. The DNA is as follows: TGTGCCAGCTCACCACGAGGTTCCAATGAGCAGTTCTTC.